The next 31 T cell receptor beta chains were all read from a single sample in a study of blood T cell repertoires in COVID-19. Some clones are missing from TCRdb's copy, which holds only in-frame ones; the method was immunoSEQ multiplex PCR. The table records some 390,000 clones, over 75% of them present only once. Input material: peripheral blood. These receptors all stem from a woman aged 55-69 years with COVID-19, enrolled during active disease.

The chain uses TRBV30 and TRBJ1-1; no firm D call. Germline assignment: CDR1 GTSNPN and CDR2 SVGIG (reference sequence). The CDR3 length is 13 residues. V lost 0 bases, J lost 8 bases, and 13 bases lay in between. The DNA for the CDR3 is TGTGCCTGGAGTGTGAGGCTGATCGCCGAAGCTTTCTTT. Translating it yields CAWSVRLIAEAFF.

The genes are TRBV7-9 and TRBJ1-2; D remains unclear. CDR1 is SEHNR, CDR2 FQNEAQ, per germline (reference sequence). There are 14 residues in the CDR3. Between the trimmed V and J ends, which lost 5 bases and 8 bases, there was a span of 18 bases. The CDR3 DNA is TGTGCCAGCAGCCCAAGGTCTAGGGCGGGGGGCTACACCTTC. It codes for CASSPRSRAGGYTF.

The CDR3 protein is CASSLVASGNTIYF. Written as DNA, the CDR3 is TGTGCCAGCAGCTTAGTGGCTTCTGGAAACACCATATATTTT. The J gene is TRBJ1-3, the V gene TRBV11-2, with D unresolved. V was trimmed by 1 base and J by 1 base, leaving 5 bases between them. The CDR3 extends over 14 amino acids. Germline assignment: CDR1 SGHAT and CDR2 FQNNGV.

J is TRBJ1-1 and V is TRBV2; no definite D call. CDR1 and CDR2 (germline): SNHLY, FYNNEI. V lost 1 base and J 4 bases, leaving 10 bases between the germline ends. This CDR3 comprises 14 residues. CDR3 amino acids: CASSEGATRTEAFF. The CDR3 DNA sequence: TGTGCCAGCAGTGAAGGGGCGACCCGCACTGAAGCTTTCTTT.

The CDR3, as DNA: TGTGCCACCAGCAGGGGGACAGGAGGGGCAACTAATGAAAAACTGTTTTTT. Encoded protein: CATSRGTGGATNEKLFF. The chain uses TRBV15 and TRBJ1-4, with TRBD1 identical over 8 bases. Germline V gene data show CDR1 as LNHNV and CDR2 as YYDKDF (reference sequence). The J segment lost 0 bases and the V segment lost 3 bases, leaving 6 bases of the junction unmatched. The CDR3 has 17 amino acids. Using reference TRBV15 and TRBJ1-4 for the parts outside the CDR3, the full variable domain is DAMVIQNPRYQVTQFGKPVTLSCSQTLNHNVMYWYQQKSSQAPKLLFHYYDKDFNNEADTPDNFQSRRPNTSFCFLDIRSPGLGDTAMYLCATSRGTGGATNEKLFFGSGTQLSVL.

This rearrangement joins TRBV5-1 to TRBJ2-2; possible D gene TRBD1, 5 bases. The CDR3 is 15 amino acids. Trimming removed 0 bases from V and 6 bases from J, with 12 bases in between. In germline, CDR1 is SGHRS, CDR2 YFSETQ. CDR3 in amino acids: CASSLVGASAGELFF. The CDR3 coding sequence is TGCGCCAGCAGCTTGGTTGGGGCCTCGGCCGGGGAGCTGTTTTTT. The full variable domain, completed using reference TRBV5-1 and TRBJ2-2, is KAGVTQTPRYLIKTRGQQVTLSCSPISGHRSVSWYQQTPGQGLQFLFEYFSETQRNKGNFPGRFSGRQFSNSRSEMNVSTLELGDSALYLCASSLVGASAGELFFGEGSRLTVL.

The J gene is TRBJ2-6, the V gene TRBV30; 12 bases fit TRBD1. The CDR3 totals 16 residues. Germline lookup yields CDR1 GTSNPN and CDR2 SVGIG (reference sequence). V shed 5 bases, J shed 3 bases, and the junction held 5 bases outside the gene matches. This chain's CDR3 is CAWGDRGRGGANVLTF. The CDR3 region has the DNA TGTGCCTGGGGGGACAGGGGGCGAGGTGGGGCCAACGTCCTGACTTTC.

The chain uses TRBV5-1 and TRBJ2-3; no clear D gene. This CDR3 is built from 16 residues. Germline assignment: CDR1 SGHRS and CDR2 YFSETQ. Trimming took 4 bases from V and 3 from J, leaving 18 bases between them. CDR3: CASSVDTARKTDTQYF. The CDR3 DNA reads as TGCGCCAGCAGCGTCGACACGGCTCGGAAAACAGATACGCAGTATTTT. The full variable domain, completed using reference TRBV5-1 and TRBJ2-3, is KAGVTQTPRYLIKTRGQQVTLSCSPISGHRSVSWYQQTPGQGLQFLFEYFSETQRNKGNFPGRFSGRQFSNSRSEMNVSTLELGDSALYLCASSVDTARKTDTQYFGPGTRLTVL.

The chain recombines TRBV28 with TRBJ2-3; 11 bases are a match to TRBD2. The CDR3 spans 21 residues. Trimming at V came to 0 bases and at J to 2 bases, leaving 16 bases not matched to a gene. Germline assignment: CDR1 MDHEN and CDR2 SYDVKM. CDR3 nucleotides: TGTGCCAGCAGTTTATGGGGTCGGACTAGCGGGCCGTCTTTGTTCACAGATACGCAGTATTTT. It is translated as CASSLWGRTSGPSLFTDTQYF.

The V and J genes are TRBV5-1 and TRBJ1-6; 8 nucleotides line up with TRBD1. CDR3 length: 16 residues. The germline CDR1 and CDR2 sequences are SGHRS and YFSETQ. The V gene end was trimmed by 3 bases and the J gene end by 7 bases; junction bases not matched to a gene: 9. The CDR3 protein is CASSSEGRTGNSPLHF. Written as DNA, the CDR3 is TGCGCCAGCAGCTCTGAAGGCCGGACAGGGAATTCACCCCTCCACTTT.

This chain connects TRBV7-6 to TRBJ2-1; 7 nucleotides align to TRBD1. The CDR3 loop spans 13 amino acids. From germline, CDR1 is SGHVS and CDR2 FNYEAQ. V lost 6 bases and J lost 8; bases outside the gene matches: 7. This CDR3 is CASRPRDSDEQFF. CDR3 coding DNA: TGTGCCAGCAGGCCCCGGGACAGCGATGAGCAGTTCTTC. The variable domain in full, completed from reference TRBV7-6 and TRBJ2-1, reads GAGVSQSPRYKVTKRGQDVALRCDPISGHVSLYWYRQALGQGPEFLTYFNYEAQQDKSGLPNDRFSAERPEGSISTLTIQRTEQRDSAMYRCASRPRDSDEQFFGPGTRLTVL.

V is TRBV12-5 and J is TRBJ2-5; 9 bases align to TRBD2. After removal of 6 bases from V and 4 bases from J, the junction contained 3 bases not matched to a gene. The CDR3 spans 13 residues. Germline assignment: CDR1 LGHNT and CDR2 FRNRAP. The CDR3 loop is CASGTSGGETQYF. The CDR3, as DNA: TGTGCTAGTGGGACTAGCGGAGGAGAGACCCAGTACTTC.

The chain employs TRBV7-8 and TRBJ1-2; 7 bases are shared with TRBD1. This CDR3 has 13 residues. Germline CDR1 reads SGHVS; CDR2 reads FQNEAQ. J was trimmed by 7 bases and V by 1 base; bases with no gene match: 3. CDR3 DNA sequence: TGTGCCAGCAGCTTAGTCCAGGGGGGTGGCTACACCTTC. As protein: CASSLVQGGGYTF. Together with reference TRBV7-8 and TRBJ1-2, the CDR3 gives the full variable domain: GAGVSQSPRYKVAKRGQDVALRCDPISGHVSLFWYQQALGQGPEFLTYFQNEAQLDKSGLPSDRFFAERPEGSVSTLKIQRTQQEDSAVYLCASSLVQGGGYTFGSGTRLTVV.

Only one count was recorded for this clone. V and J are TRBV27 and TRBJ1-1, with TRBD1 matching over 8 bases. Trimming cost V 5 bases and J 8 bases; bases outside gene matches: 7. Germline loops: CDR1 MNHEY, CDR2 SMNVEV (reference sequence). The CDR3 is made up of 13 amino acids. In nucleotides, the CDR3 is TGTGCCAGCAGTATCTACAGGGGGTCGGAAGCTTTCTTT. This codes for CASSIYRGSEAFF.

The chain uses TRBV9 and TRBJ2-7, with D possibly being TRBD2 (5 bases). From germline, CDR1 is SGDLS and CDR2 YYNGEE. The CDR3 covers 15 residues. Trimming left V 0 bases short and J 3 bases short, with 13 bases between. The CDR3 region has the DNA TGTGCCAGCAGCGTAGGGGCTCGGGGAAACTACGAGCAGTACTTC. This sequence encodes CASSVGARGNYEQYF. Full variable domain (rest looked up from reference TRBV9 and TRBJ2-7): DSGVTQTPKHLITATGQRVTLRCSPRSGDLSVYWYQQSLDQGLQFLIQYYNGEERAKGNILERFSAQQFPDLHSELNLSSLELGDSALYFCASSVGARGNYEQYFGPGTRLTVT.

In DNA, the CDR3 is TGTGCCAGCAGCTTAGTCTCCGGACAAAACTACGAGCAGTACTTC. Translation gives CASSLVSGQNYEQYF. The chain is built from TRBV7-6 and TRBJ2-7, with a weak D call TRBD1 (5 bases). V shed 1 base and J shed 3 bases, with 13 bases lying between them. This CDR3 region has 15 residues. CDR1 and CDR2 from the germline V gene are SGHVS and FNYEAQ.

The chain carries TRBV9 and TRBJ2-3; D unclear. The CDR3 has 14 residues. Germline V gene lookup returns CDR1 SGDLS and CDR2 YYNGEE. Trimming shortened V by 4 bases and J by 0 bases, and 9 bases separated the two germline ends. CDR3 region: CASSTSWSTDTQYF. CDR3 DNA: TGTGCCAGCAGCACGAGTTGGAGCACAGATACGCAGTATTTT. Based on the CDR3 plus reference TRBV9 and TRBJ2-3, the full variable domain is DSGVTQTPKHLITATGQRVTLRCSPRSGDLSVYWYQQSLDQGLQFLIQYYNGEERAKGNILERFSAQQFPDLHSELNLSSLELGDSALYFCASSTSWSTDTQYFGPGTRLTVL.

V gene TRBV28 combines with J gene TRBJ2-4; 8 bases map to TRBD2. Germline V gives CDR1 MDHEN, CDR2 SYDVKM. The CDR3 runs to 16 residues. With V trimmed by 5 bases and J by 8 bases, 14 bases remained unmatched. CDR3 nucleotides: TGTGCCAGCAGTGATACCGGGACTAGGCAATGGGACATTCAGTACTTC. Its translation: CASSDTGTRQWDIQYF.

This clone was recorded once. The chain recombines TRBV14 with TRBJ1-2; D not certain. The germline V and J ends were trimmed by 4 bases and 7 bases, with 10 bases remaining between them. There are 12 residues in the CDR3. CDR1 is SGHDN and CDR2 is FVKESK in the germline V gene. CDR3 in amino acids: CASSPHRGGYTF. In DNA form, the CDR3 reads TGTGCCAGCAGCCCTCACCGGGGTGGCTACACCTTC.

The chain couples TRBV24-1 to TRBJ2-2, with 9 bases that match TRBD1. V shed 3 bases and J 7 bases; nucleotides not matched to a gene: 5. This CDR3 is 15 amino acids long. Germline CDR1 KGHDR, CDR2 SFDVKD. As DNA, the CDR3 is TGTGCCACCAGTGATACCGGGACAGGGATCGGGGAGCTGTTTTTT. Protein product: CATSDTGTGIGELFF.

The chain uses TRBV7-3 and TRBJ2-1, with D possibly matching TRBD1 (5 bases). With 0 bases removed from V and 4 bases from J, the gap between germline ends came to 10 bases. The CDR3 runs to 15 residues. Germline loops: CDR1 SGHTA, CDR2 FQGTGA. CDR3 bases: TGTGCCAGCAGCTTAACAGGGGATGGATACAATGAGCAGTTCTTC. This sequence encodes CASSLTGDGYNEQFF.

The chain uses TRBV6-1 and TRBJ2-7, with D uncertain. The germline V and J ends were trimmed by 2 bases and 0 bases, with 11 bases remaining between them. CDR3 length: 15 residues. Germline assignment: CDR1 MNHNS and CDR2 SASEGT. CDR3 bases: TGTGCCAGCAGTGAATGGGCTATACTCTCCTACGAGCAGTACTTC. Translated, it gives CASSEWAILSYEQYF.

The chain employs TRBV18 and TRBJ1-1; 7 bases line up with TRBD1. From germline, CDR1 is KGHSH and CDR2 LQKENI. V trimming: 0 bases; J trimming: 1 base; junction bases outside the gene matches: 5. The CDR3 length is 16 residues. The CDR3 sequence: CASSPPGNRGNTEAFF. The CDR3 nucleotides are TGTGCCAGCTCACCACCCGGGAACAGGGGGAACACTGAAGCTTTCTTT.

The chain employs TRBV18 and TRBJ2-4; D perhaps matches TRBD2 (5 bases). The V end lost 5 bases, the J end lost 0 bases, and 17 bases lay between the germline ends. The germline CDR1 and CDR2 sequences are KGHSH and LQKENI. This CDR3 spans 17 amino acids. The CDR3 region has the DNA TGTGCCAGCTCAGCGGACTCTGAGCTACTAGCCAAAAACATTCAGTACTTC. Amino acid sequence: CASSADSELLAKNIQYF.

Here the CDR3 reads CASSLRGMNTEAFF. The CDR3 nucleotides are TGCGCCAGCAGCTTGCGAGGGATGAACACTGAAGCTTTCTTT. The V call is TRBV5-1, the J call TRBJ1-1; D unclear. This CDR3 comprises 14 residues. Trimming took 1 base from V and 0 from J, leaving 7 bases between them. Germline V gene lookup returns CDR1 SGHRS and CDR2 YFSETQ.

Here the CDR3 reads CASRARDRLNTEAFF. CDR3 DNA: TGTGCCAGCAGGGCCCGGGACAGACTGAACACTGAAGCTTTCTTT. The chain links TRBV6-5 to TRBJ1-1; 7 nucleotides align to TRBD1. The length of the CDR3 is 15 residues. Trimming at V came to 6 bases and at J to 0 bases, leaving 7 bases not matched to a gene. Germline V gene lookup returns CDR1 MNHEY and CDR2 SVGAGI.

This chain links TRBV6-6 with TRBJ2-7; the D is unclear. Germline CDR1 MNHNY, CDR2 SVGAGI (reference sequence). The V gene lost 6 bases and the J gene lost 0 bases, with 18 bases spanning the gap. This CDR3 has 16 amino acids. The CDR3 sequence is CASRTLRVISSYEQYF. CDR3 DNA sequence: TGTGCCAGCAGAACTCTCCGGGTTATCTCCTCCTACGAGCAGTACTTC.

The chain is built from TRBV2 and TRBJ2-3; 8 nucleotides agree with TRBD1. This CDR3 spans 14 amino acids. Germline trimming cut 6 bases from V and 2 bases from J; bases unmatched to any gene: 4. Germline CDR1 reads SNHLY; CDR2 reads FYNNEI. CDR3 sequence reads: CASRPGQDTDTQYF. The CDR3 bases are TGTGCCAGCAGGCCGGGACAGGACACAGATACGCAGTATTTT.

This chain uses TRBV6-6 with TRBJ1-5, with 8 positions matching TRBD1. The CDR3 totals 17 residues. Trimming at V came to 5 bases and at J to 2 bases, leaving 11 bases not matched to a gene. The V gene's germline CDR1 is MNHNY and CDR2 SVGAGI (reference sequence). CDR3 DNA sequence: TGTGCCAGCAGTCCGAACAGGGGGGTAGGAGGCAATCAGCCCCAGCATTTT. Its protein is CASSPNRGVGGNQPQHF.

The rearrangement uses TRBV5-8 and TRBJ2-3; 13 bases match TRBD2. J gave up 7 bases and V 3 bases, and 8 bases lay outside the gene matches. This CDR3 contains 16 residues. Germline CDR1 reads SGHTS; CDR2 reads YDEGEE. The CDR3 sequence is CASSSRLAGGWNTQYF. In DNA, the CDR3 is TGTGCCAGCAGCTCCCGACTAGCGGGGGGTTGGAATACGCAGTATTTT.

In DNA form, the CDR3 reads TGCAGTGCTAGTGAAAAGGGCCAGGGCTATGGCTACACCTTC. It specifies CSASEKGQGYGYTF. This sequence joins TRBV20-1 and TRBJ1-2; a possible D gene is TRBD1 (5 bases). The CDR3 is 14 residues long. CDR1 DFQATT and CDR2 SNEGSKA come from the germline V gene (reference sequence). V lost 3 bases and J lost 4, with 15 bases in between.